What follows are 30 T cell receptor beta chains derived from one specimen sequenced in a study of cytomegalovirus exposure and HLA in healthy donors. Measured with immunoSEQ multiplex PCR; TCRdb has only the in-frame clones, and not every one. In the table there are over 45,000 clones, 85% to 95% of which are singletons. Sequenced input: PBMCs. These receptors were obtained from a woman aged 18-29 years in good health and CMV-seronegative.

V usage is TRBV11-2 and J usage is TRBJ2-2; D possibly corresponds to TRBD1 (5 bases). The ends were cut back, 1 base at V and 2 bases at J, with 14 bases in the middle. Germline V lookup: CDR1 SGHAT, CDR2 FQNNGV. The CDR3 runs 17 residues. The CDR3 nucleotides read TGTGCCAGCAGCTTAGCAGACAGCTACCTTAACACCGGGGAGCTGTTTTTT. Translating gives CASSLADSYLNTGELFF.

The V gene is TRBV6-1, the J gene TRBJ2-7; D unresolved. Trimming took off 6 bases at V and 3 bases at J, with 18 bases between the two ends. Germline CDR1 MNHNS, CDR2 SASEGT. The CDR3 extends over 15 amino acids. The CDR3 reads CASRSNSIPYYEQYF. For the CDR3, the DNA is TGTGCCAGCAGGTCTAACTCTATCCCTTACTACGAGCAGTACTTC.

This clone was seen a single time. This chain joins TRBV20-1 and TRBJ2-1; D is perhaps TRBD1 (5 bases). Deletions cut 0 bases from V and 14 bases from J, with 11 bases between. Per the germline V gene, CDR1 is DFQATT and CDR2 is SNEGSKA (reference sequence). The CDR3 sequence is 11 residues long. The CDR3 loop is CSARDKGNKFF. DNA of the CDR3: TGCAGTGCTAGAGATAAGGGGAATAAGTTCTTC.

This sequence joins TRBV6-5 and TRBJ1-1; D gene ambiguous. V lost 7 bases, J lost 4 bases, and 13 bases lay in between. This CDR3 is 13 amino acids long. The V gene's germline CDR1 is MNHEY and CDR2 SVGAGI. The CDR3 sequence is CASTQIGGTEAFF. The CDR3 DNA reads TGTGCCAGCACCCAAATCGGAGGCACTGAAGCTTTCTTT.

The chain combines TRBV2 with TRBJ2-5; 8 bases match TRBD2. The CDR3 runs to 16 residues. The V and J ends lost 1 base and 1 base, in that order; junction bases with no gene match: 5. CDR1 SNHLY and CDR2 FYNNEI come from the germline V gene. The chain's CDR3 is CASSEGLAGIQETQYF. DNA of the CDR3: TGTGCCAGCAGTGAAGGGTTAGCGGGGATCCAAGAGACCCAGTACTTC.

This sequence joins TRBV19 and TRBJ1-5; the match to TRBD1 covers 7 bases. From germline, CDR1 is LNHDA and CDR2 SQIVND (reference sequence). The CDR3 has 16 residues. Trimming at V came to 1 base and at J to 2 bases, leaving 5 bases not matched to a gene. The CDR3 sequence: CASSIAGGQRNQPQHF. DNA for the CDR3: TGTGCCAGTAGTATAGCAGGGGGACAACGCAATCAGCCCCAGCATTTT.

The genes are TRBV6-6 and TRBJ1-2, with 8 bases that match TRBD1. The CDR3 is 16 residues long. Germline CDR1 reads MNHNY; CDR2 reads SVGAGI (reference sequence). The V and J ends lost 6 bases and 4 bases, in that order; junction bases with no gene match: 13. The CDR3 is CASSERQGPASYGYTF. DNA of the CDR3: TGTGCCAGCAGCGAAAGACAGGGGCCTGCCTCCTATGGCTACACCTTC.

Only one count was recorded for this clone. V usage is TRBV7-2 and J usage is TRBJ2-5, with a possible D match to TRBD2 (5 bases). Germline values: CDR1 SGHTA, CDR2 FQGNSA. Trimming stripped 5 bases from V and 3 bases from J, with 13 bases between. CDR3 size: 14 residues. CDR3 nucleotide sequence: TGTGCCAGCAGCACCTGGACTCATGAAGAGACCCAGTACTTC. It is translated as CASSTWTHEETQYF.

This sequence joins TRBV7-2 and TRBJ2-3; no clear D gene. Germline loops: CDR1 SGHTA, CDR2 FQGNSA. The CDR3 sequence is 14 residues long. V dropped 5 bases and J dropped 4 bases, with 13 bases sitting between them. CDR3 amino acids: CASSNSHRSDTQYF. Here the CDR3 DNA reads TGTGCCAGCAGCAACAGTCATAGATCAGATACGCAGTATTTT.

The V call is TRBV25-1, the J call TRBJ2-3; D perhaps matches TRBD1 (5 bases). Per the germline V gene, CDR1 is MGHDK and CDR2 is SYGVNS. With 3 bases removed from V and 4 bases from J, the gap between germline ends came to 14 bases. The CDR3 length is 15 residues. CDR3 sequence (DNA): TGTGCCAGCAGTGACTCCACCAGGGTTGCAGATACGCAGTATTTT. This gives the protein CASSDSTRVADTQYF.

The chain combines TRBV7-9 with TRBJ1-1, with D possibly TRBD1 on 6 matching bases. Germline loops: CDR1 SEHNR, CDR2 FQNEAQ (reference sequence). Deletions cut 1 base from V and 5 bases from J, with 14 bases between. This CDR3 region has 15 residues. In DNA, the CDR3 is TGTGCCAGCAGCTTAGGCGAGGGGGTCGAGACTGAAGCTTTCTTT. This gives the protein CASSLGEGVETEAFF.

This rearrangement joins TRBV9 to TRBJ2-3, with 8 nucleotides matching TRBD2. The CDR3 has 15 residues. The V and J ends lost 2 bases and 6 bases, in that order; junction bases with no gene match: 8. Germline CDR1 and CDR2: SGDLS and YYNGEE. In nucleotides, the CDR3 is TGTGCCAGCAGCGTTTCCCCTCTAGCGGGTGATACGCAGTATTTT. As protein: CASSVSPLAGDTQYF.

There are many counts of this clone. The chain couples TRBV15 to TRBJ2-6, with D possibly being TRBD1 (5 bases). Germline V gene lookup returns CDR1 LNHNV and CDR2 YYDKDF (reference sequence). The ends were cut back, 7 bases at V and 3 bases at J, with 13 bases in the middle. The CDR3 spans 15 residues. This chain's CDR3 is CATTGSFGGANVLTF. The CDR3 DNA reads TGTGCCACCACAGGGTCCTTTGGTGGGGCCAACGTCCTGACTTTC.

The CDR3 reads CASSLPGTEAFF. The CDR3 bases are TGTGCCAGCAGCCTCCCGGGGACTGAAGCTTTCTTT. The rearrangement joins TRBV5-4 to TRBJ1-1; D remains unclear. Germline V gene lookup returns CDR1 SGHNT and CDR2 YYREEE (reference sequence). The V gene lost 4 bases and the J gene lost 5 bases, with 9 bases spanning the gap. This CDR3 region has 12 residues.

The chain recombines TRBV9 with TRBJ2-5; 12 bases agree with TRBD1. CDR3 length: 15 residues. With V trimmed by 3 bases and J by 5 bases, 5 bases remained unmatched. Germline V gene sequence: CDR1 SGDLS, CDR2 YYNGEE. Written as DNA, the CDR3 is TGTGCCAGCAGCGAAGGGACAGGGGGCGCCGAGACCCAGTACTTC. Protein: CASSEGTGGAETQYF.

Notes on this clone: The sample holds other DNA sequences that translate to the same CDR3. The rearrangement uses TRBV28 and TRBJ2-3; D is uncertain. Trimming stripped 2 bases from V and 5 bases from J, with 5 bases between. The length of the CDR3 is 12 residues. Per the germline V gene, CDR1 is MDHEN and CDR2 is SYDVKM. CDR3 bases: TGTGCCAGCAGTTTACGAGGAGATACGCAGTATTTT. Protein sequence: CASSLRGDTQYF.

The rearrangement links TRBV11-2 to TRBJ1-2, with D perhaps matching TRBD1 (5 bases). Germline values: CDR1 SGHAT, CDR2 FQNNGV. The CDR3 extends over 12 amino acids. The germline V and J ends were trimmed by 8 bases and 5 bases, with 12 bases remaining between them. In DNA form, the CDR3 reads TGTGCCAGCCAGGCGGGGCCATATGGCTACACCTTC. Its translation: CASQAGPYGYTF.

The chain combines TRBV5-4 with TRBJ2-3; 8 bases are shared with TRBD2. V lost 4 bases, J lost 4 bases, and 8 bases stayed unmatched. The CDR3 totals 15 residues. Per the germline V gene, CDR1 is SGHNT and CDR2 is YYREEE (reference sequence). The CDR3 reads CASSPPPGLADTQYF. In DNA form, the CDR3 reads TGTGCCAGCAGCCCGCCCCCGGGACTAGCAGATACGCAGTATTTT.

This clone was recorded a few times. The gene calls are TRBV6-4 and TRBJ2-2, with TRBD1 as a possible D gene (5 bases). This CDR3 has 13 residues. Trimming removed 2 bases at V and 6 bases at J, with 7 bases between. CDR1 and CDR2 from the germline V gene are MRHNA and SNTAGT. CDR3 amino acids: CASSDGQSGELFF. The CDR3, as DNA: TGTGCCAGCAGTGACGGACAATCCGGGGAGCTGTTTTTT.

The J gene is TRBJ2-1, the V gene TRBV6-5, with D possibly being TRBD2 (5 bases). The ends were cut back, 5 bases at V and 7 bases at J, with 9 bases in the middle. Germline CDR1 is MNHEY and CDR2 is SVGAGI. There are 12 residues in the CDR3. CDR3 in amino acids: CASSTTGNEQFF. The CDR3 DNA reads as TGTGCCAGCAGTACAACGGGGAATGAGCAGTTCTTC.

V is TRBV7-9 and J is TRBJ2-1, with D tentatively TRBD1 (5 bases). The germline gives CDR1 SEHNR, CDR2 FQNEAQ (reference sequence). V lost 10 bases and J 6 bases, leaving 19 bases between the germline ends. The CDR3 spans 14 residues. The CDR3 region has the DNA TGTGCCACCCCTCTCGGCCCTGGGGCCAATGAGCAGTTCTTC. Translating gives CATPLGPGANEQFF.

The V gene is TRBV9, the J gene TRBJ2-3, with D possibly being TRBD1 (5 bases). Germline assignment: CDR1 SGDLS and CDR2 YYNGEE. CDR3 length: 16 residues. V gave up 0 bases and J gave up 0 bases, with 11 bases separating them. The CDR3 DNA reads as TGTGCCAGCAGCGTAGGATGGGGCTGGAGCACAGATACGCAGTATTTT. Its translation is CASSVGWGWSTDTQYF.

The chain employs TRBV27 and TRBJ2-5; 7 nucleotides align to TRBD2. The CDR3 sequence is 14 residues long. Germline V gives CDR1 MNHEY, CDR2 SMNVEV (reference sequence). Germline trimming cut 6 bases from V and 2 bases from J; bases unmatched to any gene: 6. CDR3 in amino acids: CASRAGLPQETQYF. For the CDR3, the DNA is TGTGCCAGCAGAGCGGGACTTCCACAAGAGACCCAGTACTTC.

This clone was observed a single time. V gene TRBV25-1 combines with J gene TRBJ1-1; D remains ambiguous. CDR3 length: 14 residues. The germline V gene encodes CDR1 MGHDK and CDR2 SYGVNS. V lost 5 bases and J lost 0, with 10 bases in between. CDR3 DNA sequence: TGTGCCAGCAGTATGGGCAGATTGAACACTGAAGCTTTCTTT. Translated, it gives CASSMGRLNTEAFF.

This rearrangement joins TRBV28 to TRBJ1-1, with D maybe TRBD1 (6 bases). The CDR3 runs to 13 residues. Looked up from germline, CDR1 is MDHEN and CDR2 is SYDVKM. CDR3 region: CVSGEGLGTEAFF. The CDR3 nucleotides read TGTGTCTCAGGGGAGGGGCTTGGCACTGAAGCTTTCTTT.

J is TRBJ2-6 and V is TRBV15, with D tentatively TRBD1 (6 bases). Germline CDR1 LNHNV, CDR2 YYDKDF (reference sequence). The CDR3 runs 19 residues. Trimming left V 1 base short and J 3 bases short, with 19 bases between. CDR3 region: CATSRVQGTPEYGANVLTF. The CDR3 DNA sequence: TGTGCCACCAGCAGAGTCCAGGGGACCCCTGAGTATGGGGCCAACGTCCTGACTTTC.

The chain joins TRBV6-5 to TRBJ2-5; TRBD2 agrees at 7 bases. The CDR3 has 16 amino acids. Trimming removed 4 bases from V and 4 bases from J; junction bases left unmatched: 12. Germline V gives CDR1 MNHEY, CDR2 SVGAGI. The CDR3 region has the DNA TGTGCCAGCAGTTCGCAGCGGGGCGGGTTTCCAGAGACCCAGTACTTC. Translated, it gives CASSSQRGGFPETQYF.

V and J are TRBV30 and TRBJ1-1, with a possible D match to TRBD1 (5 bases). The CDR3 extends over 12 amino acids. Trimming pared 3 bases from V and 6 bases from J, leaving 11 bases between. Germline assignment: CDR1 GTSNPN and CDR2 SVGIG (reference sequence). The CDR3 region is CAWRGGRAEAFF. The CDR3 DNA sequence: TGTGCCTGGAGGGGGGGGAGAGCTGAAGCTTTCTTT.

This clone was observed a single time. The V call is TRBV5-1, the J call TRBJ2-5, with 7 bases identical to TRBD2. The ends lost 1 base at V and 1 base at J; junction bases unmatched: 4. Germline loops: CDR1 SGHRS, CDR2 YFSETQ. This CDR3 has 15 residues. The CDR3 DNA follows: TGCGCCAGCAGCTTGCTAGCGGAGATCCAAGAGACCCAGTACTTC. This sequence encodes CASSLLAEIQETQYF.

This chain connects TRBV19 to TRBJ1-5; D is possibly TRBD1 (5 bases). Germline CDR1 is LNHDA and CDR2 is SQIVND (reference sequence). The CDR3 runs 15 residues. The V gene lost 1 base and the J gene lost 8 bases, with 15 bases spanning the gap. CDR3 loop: CASSIGGGAKEPQHF. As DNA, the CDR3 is TGTGCCAGTAGTATAGGAGGAGGGGCGAAGGAGCCCCAGCATTTT. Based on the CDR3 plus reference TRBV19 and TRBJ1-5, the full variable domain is DGGITQSPKYLFRKEGQNVTLSCEQNLNHDAMYWYRQDPGQGLRLIYYSQIVNDFQKGDIAEGYSVSREKKESFPLTVTSAQKNPTAFYLCASSIGGGAKEPQHFGDGTRLSIL.